The clone carrying this T cell receptor (beta chain) was found a few times. This sample is drawn from a study of cytomegalovirus exposure and HLA in healthy donors. The PCR ran on 60 Vbeta and 13 Jbeta primers. Only in-frame clones appear in the TCRdb table, and some are missing; sequencing was by immunoSEQ multiplex PCR. The sample includes under 150,000 clones, about 84% of them seen just once. Per the germline V gene, CDR1 is SGHKS and CDR2 is YYEKEE (reference sequence). This CDR3 comprises 16 residues. The trim removed 2 bases at V and 1 base at J, leaving 2 bases unmatched. The chain recombines TRBV5-5 with TRBJ2-2; 10 positions agree with TRBD2. This clonotype was obtained from a woman between 40 and 50 years old in good health and CMV-seropositive. Sequencing was done on a sample of PBMCs. The CDR3 bases are TGTGCCAGCAGCTTCCGGACTAGCGGGAACACCGGGGAGCTGTTTTTT. Translated: CASSFRTSGNTGELFF.